Shown below are 30 T cell receptor beta chains from a single sample sequenced in a study of T cells in women clearing cervical HPV infection. TCRdb's table, derived via immunoSEQ multiplex PCR, lists solely in-frame clones and lacks some. This listing includes about 26,000 clones. Specimen: blood buffy coat. The receptor set was obtained from a woman aged 18 to 75 with a cervical HPV16 infection that either progressed to CIN3+ or cleared (not recorded which).

A note on this clone: The read gets to within 3 residues of the CDR3 end, and the germline J gene fills in the rest. The chain combines TRBV5-4 with TRBJ2-7, with a weak D call TRBD1 (6 bases). Trimming pared 3 bases from V and 5 bases from J, leaving 12 bases between. Germline values: CDR1 SGHNT, CDR2 YYREEE (reference sequence). The CDR3 sequence is 13 residues long. The CDR3 loop reads CASSSQGRDEQYF. The covered CDR3 bases are TGTGCCAGCAGCTCGCAGGGGCGGGACGAG.

With respect to this clone: The read comes to an end 3 residues before the CDR3 does, leaving the germline J gene to fill in the end. The V call is TRBV7-3, the J call TRBJ1-1, with a possible D match to TRBD1 (5 bases). The V end lost 1 base, the J end lost 0 bases, and 24 bases lay between the germline ends. This CDR3 has 20 residues. Germline V gives CDR1 SGHTA, CDR2 FQGTGA. The sequenced part of the CDR3 DNA is TGTGCCAGCAGCTTAAAATGGTCCGGACATATCTCTGGAATGAACACTGAA. This codes for CASSLKWSGHISGMNTE. The full-length CDR3 reads as CASSLKWSGHISGMNTEAFF.

As for this clone: The read is 3 residues too short to cover the CDR3 end, so that end is filled in from the germline J gene. The chain combines TRBV20-1 with TRBJ2-3; D unclear. Germline CDR1 DFQATT, CDR2 SNEGSKA (reference sequence). Trimming cost V 4 bases and J 6 bases, with 11 bases left between them. The CDR3 sequence is 12 residues long. CDR3 bases read: TGCAGTGCTAATCGTCGGGTTGATACG. Protein sequence: CSANRRVDT. The entire CDR3 is CSANRRVDTQYF.

As regards this clone: The read comes to an end 3 residues before the CDR3 does, leaving the germline J gene to fill in the end. The chain recombines TRBV5-1 with TRBJ2-5; 7 bases are shared with TRBD1. Germline loops: CDR1 SGHRS, CDR2 YFSETQ. V was pared by 0 bases and J by 0 bases, with 2 bases of the junction left unmatched. This CDR3 has 15 residues. CDR3 residues: CASSLGGTDQETQYF. The sequenced part of the CDR3 DNA is TGCGCCAGCAGCTTGGGTGGGACAGACCAAGAGACC.

With respect to this clone: The missing CDR3 end, 3 residues past where the read stops, is filled in from the germline J gene. The gene calls are TRBV6-7 and TRBJ2-5; 10 nucleotides match TRBD2. TRBV6-7 is classed as an ORF, of uncertain function. V was pared by 5 bases and J by 0 bases, with 15 bases of the junction left unmatched. The CDR3 runs 19 residues. CDR3 bases read: TGTGCCAGCAGTGCTTACCAACTTAGCGGGAGGCCGTACCAAGAGACC. Its translation is CASSAYQLSGRPYQET. The entire CDR3 is CASSAYQLSGRPYQETQYF.

Comments on this clone: The sequence runs out 3 residues before the end of the CDR3; the remainder is reconstructed from the germline J gene. The rearrangement uses TRBV18 and TRBJ2-3, with unresolved D. The CDR3 is 14 residues long. CDR1 KGHSH and CDR2 LQKENI come from the germline V gene. CDR3 amino acids: CASSPSRTKETQYF. The sequenced CDR3 bases are TGTGCCAGCTCACCATCCCGTACAAAAGAGACG.

Concerning this clone itself: The read is 3 residues too short to cover the CDR3 end, so that end is filled in from the germline J gene. V gene TRBV7-9 combines with J gene TRBJ2-2; 7 nucleotides match TRBD1. The CDR3 sequence is 14 residues long. CDR1 SEHNR and CDR2 FQNEAQ come from the germline V gene (reference sequence). The covered CDR3 bases are TGTGCCAGCAGCTACCGAACAGGGGCTTCACCG. Residues: CASSYRTGASP. From start to end, the CDR3 is CASSYRTGASPLFF.

Comment on this clone: Read coverage stops 3 residues before the CDR3 terminus; the germline J gene supplies the remainder. The chain combines TRBV18 with TRBJ1-1, with unresolved D. The CDR3 has 13 amino acids. Looked up from germline, CDR1 is KGHSH and CDR2 is LQKENI. V lost 5 bases, J lost 3 bases, and 10 bases lay in between. CDR3 DNA (partial): TGTGCCAGCTCAACCGGGCGGGACACTGAA. Protein: CASSTGRDTE. The CDR3 as a whole reads CASSTGRDTEAFF.

On this clone: The sequence runs out 3 residues before the end of the CDR3; the remainder is reconstructed from the germline J gene. V usage is TRBV7-6 and J usage is TRBJ2-3; 13 positions match TRBD2. V lost 3 bases and J lost 4; bases outside the gene matches: 10. Germline V gives CDR1 SGHVS, CDR2 FNYEAQ. This CDR3 is built from 18 residues. The CDR3 is CASSFRTSGGAQADTQYF. The DNA read from the CDR3 is TGTGCCAGCAGCTTCCGGACTAGCGGGGGTGCTCAGGCAGATACG.

A remark on this clone: Read coverage stops 3 residues before the CDR3 terminus; the germline J gene supplies the remainder. The chain uses TRBV4-1 and TRBJ1-4; TRBD1 aligns across 10 bases. Germline V CDR1 and CDR2: MGHRA, YSYEKL. Trimming cost V 2 bases and J 7 bases; bases outside gene matches: 7. The CDR3 runs 16 residues. This CDR3 is CASSQTGTGAVEKLFF. The sequenced CDR3 bases are TGCGCCAGCAGCCAAACCGGGACAGGGGCGGTTGAAAAA.

About this clone: The read stops 3 residues short of the end of the CDR3; the missing end is completed from the germline J gene. The chain carries TRBV20-1 and TRBJ1-1; unclear D gene. This CDR3 is 13 amino acids long. The V and J ends lost 3 bases and 1 base respectively, with 9 bases between them. CDR1 and CDR2 from the germline V gene are DFQATT and SNEGSKA (reference sequence). CDR3 DNA, as far as it was read: TGCAGTGCTAGTTTCAGAGGGAACACTGAA. Amino acid sequence: CSASFRGNTE. The whole CDR3 sequence is CSASFRGNTEAFF.

In regard to this clone: The read terminates 3 residues before the CDR3 end, so the remaining end is supplied by the germline J gene. V usage is TRBV18 and J usage is TRBJ1-5; TRBD1 aligns across 9 bases. V trimming: 5 bases; J trimming: 5 bases; junction bases outside the gene matches: 7. The CDR3 has 15 amino acids. Germline values: CDR1 KGHSH, CDR2 LQKENI. CDR3 region: CASSALQGADQPQHF. The DNA read from the CDR3 is TGTGCCAGCTCAGCCCTACAGGGGGCGGATCAGCCC. Combining the CDR3 with reference TRBV18 and TRBJ1-5 gives the whole variable domain NAGVMQNPRHLVRRRGQEARLRCSPMKGHSHVYWYRQLPEEGLKFMVYLQKENIIDESGMPKERFSAEFPKEGPSILRIQQVVRGDSAAYFCASSALQGADQPQHFGDGTRLSIL.

A note on this clone: The read is 3 residues too short to cover the CDR3 end, so that end is filled in from the germline J gene. The gene calls are TRBV7-2 and TRBJ2-7, with D tentatively TRBD1 (6 bases). The CDR3 length is 11 residues. Trimming stripped 11 bases from V and 3 bases from J, with 11 bases between. CDR1 SGHTA and CDR2 FQGNSA come from the germline V gene. This chain's CDR3 is CARQGNYEQYF. CDR3 bases read: TGTGCCCGCCAGGGGAACTACGAG.

Concerning this clone: The CDR3 end is not reached by the read, which stops 3 residues before it; the germline J gene fills it in. This chain links TRBV5-6 with TRBJ2-7, with D tentatively TRBD1 (5 bases). Trimming left V 1 base short and J 4 bases short, with 12 bases between. Germline CDR1 is SGHDT and CDR2 is YYEEEE. The CDR3 length is 14 residues. The CDR3 sequence is CASSLLGAGYEQYF. The CDR3 bases that were read are TGTGCCAGCAGCTTGTTAGGGGCAGGGTACGAG.

Turning to this clone: Read sequence stops 3 residues before the CDR3 end, and the germline J gene provides the missing end. The rearrangement uses TRBV5-1 and TRBJ2-1; 7 nucleotides agree with TRBD2. The CDR3 sequence is 14 residues long. Germline CDR1 SGHRS, CDR2 YFSETQ. With V trimmed by 2 bases and J by 6 bases, 5 bases remained unmatched. CDR3 amino acids: CASSFGASGNEQFF. The part of the CDR3 DNA that was read is TGCGCCAGCAGCTTCGGAGCTAGCGGCAATGAG.

Worth noting for this clone: The read ends 3 residues before the CDR3 terminus; that terminus is restored from the germline J gene. V is TRBV19 and J is TRBJ2-1, with a tentative D call TRBD2 (6 bases). Germline CDR1 reads LNHDA; CDR2 reads SQIVND (reference sequence). The CDR3 spans 15 residues. Trimming cost V 2 bases and J 8 bases, with 16 bases left between them. The CDR3 spells CASSINRLVRDEQFF. The covered CDR3 bases are TGTGCCAGTAGTATAAATCGACTAGTTAGGGATGAG.

In the case of this clone: Sequencing ends 3 residues short of the CDR3 end; the germline J gene provides the rest. The chain uses TRBV19 and TRBJ2-2; a weak D match, TRBD1 (5 bases). CDR3 length: 17 amino acids. Trimming left V 7 bases short and J 0 bases short, with 18 bases between. Germline CDR1 reads LNHDA; CDR2 reads SQIVND (reference sequence). CDR3 DNA, as far as it was read: TGTGCCAGTACCGTAAGGTTGAGGACAACGAACACCGGGGAG. This encodes CASTVRLRTTNTGE. The whole CDR3 reads CASTVRLRTTNTGELFF.

On this clone: Read sequence stops 3 residues before the CDR3 end, and the germline J gene provides the missing end. The chain couples TRBV19 to TRBJ1-2; TRBD1 matches at 7 bases. CDR1 is LNHDA and CDR2 is SQIVND in the germline V gene (reference sequence). The CDR3 runs 15 residues. V lost 4 bases to trimming and J lost 2 bases; unmatched junction nucleotides: 7. CDR3 protein: CASSTGRGANYGYTF. The sequenced CDR3 bases are TGTGCCAGTAGTACCGGCAGGGGGGCAAACTATGGC.

To note about this clone: The read ends 3 residues before the CDR3 terminus; that terminus is restored from the germline J gene. This rearrangement joins TRBV20-1 to TRBJ1-1, with 8 bases that match TRBD1. Germline lookup yields CDR1 DFQATT and CDR2 SNEGSKA (reference sequence). The CDR3 loop spans 14 amino acids. Losses at the gene ends were 1 base for V and 1 base for J; bases not matched to a gene: 2. The CDR3 region is CSARGTGRNTEAFF. CDR3 bases read: TGCAGTGCTAGAGGGACAGGGCGGAACACTGAA.

Comment on this clone: The DNA ends 3 residues before the CDR3 does, and the rest of the CDR3 is filled in from the germline J gene. This chain links TRBV19 with TRBJ1-2, with 9 bases matching TRBD1. Losses at the gene ends were 6 bases for V and 5 bases for J; bases not matched to a gene: 4. CDR3 size: 13 residues. Germline CDR1 reads LNHDA; CDR2 reads SQIVND (reference sequence). CDR3: CASRGTGIYGYTF. The DNA read from the CDR3 is TGTGCCAGTAGGGGGACAGGGATTTATGGC.

Remarks on this clone: The read gets to within 3 residues of the CDR3 end, and the germline J gene fills in the rest. This chain connects TRBV13 to TRBJ1-1; TRBD1 might be the D (5 bases). In germline, CDR1 is PRHDT, CDR2 FYEKMQ (reference sequence). This CDR3 has 14 residues. V was clipped by 5 bases and J by 4 bases, with 14 bases between them. The CDR3 spells CASSRTGTFTEAFF. Partial CDR3 DNA: TGTGCCAGCAGCCGCACGGGGACTTTCACTGAA.

A note on this clone: Compared with germline, one end of the junction differs, possibly owing to a read error. The sequence runs out 3 residues before the end of the CDR3; the remainder is reconstructed from the germline J gene. V usage is TRBV30 and J usage is TRBJ2-2; 7 bases line up with TRBD2. Germline loops: CDR1 GTSNPN, CDR2 SVGIG (reference sequence). This CDR3 comprises 16 residues. The CDR3 region is CAGRGYGGMNTGELFF. CDR3 bases read: TGTGCCGGGAGGGGTTACGGCGGAATGAACACCGGGGAG. The full variable domain, its missing parts supplied by reference TRBV30 and TRBJ2-2, is SQTIHQWPATLVQPVGSPLSLECTVEGTSNPNLYWYRQAAGRGLQLLFYSVGIGQISSEVPQNLSASRPQDRQFILSSKKLLLSDSGFYLCAGRGYGGMNTGELFFGEGSRLTVL.

For this clone: The read terminates 3 residues before the CDR3 end, so the remaining end is supplied by the germline J gene. This chain links TRBV7-9 with TRBJ2-3, with a tentative D call TRBD1 (5 bases). Germline V gene data show CDR1 as SEHNR and CDR2 as FQNEAQ (reference sequence). Trimming removed 2 bases from V and 1 base from J, with 10 bases in between. The CDR3 spans 15 residues. The covered CDR3 bases are TGTGCCAGCAGCTTAATGGGGCCGGGCACAGATACG. Translation gives CASSLMGPGTDT. The complete CDR3 reads CASSLMGPGTDTQYF.

As to this clone: The read terminates 3 residues before the CDR3 end, so the remaining end is supplied by the germline J gene. The chain couples TRBV18 to TRBJ2-3; 8 nucleotides align to TRBD2. This CDR3 contains 15 residues. The germline V gene encodes CDR1 KGHSH and CDR2 LQKENI. V was clipped by 4 bases and J by 6 bases; unmatched bases: 9. The part of the CDR3 DNA that was read is TGTGCCAGCTCACTAGCGGGACATCCGGGGGATACG. Protein sequence: CASSLAGHPGDT. The whole CDR3 reads CASSLAGHPGDTQYF.

Regarding this clone: The CDR3 is cut off 3 residues early in the read; its end comes from the germline J gene. This chain joins TRBV7-2 and TRBJ2-5, with 11 bases fitting TRBD2. Germline assignment: CDR1 SGHTA and CDR2 FQGNSA. This CDR3 has 14 residues. V lost 7 bases, J lost 5 bases, and 6 bases stayed unmatched. The chain's CDR3 is CASTPTSGSETQYF. The covered CDR3 bases are TGTGCCAGCACTCCTACTAGCGGGAGTGAGACC.

As to this clone: The read gets to within 3 residues of the CDR3 end, and the germline J gene fills in the rest. The chain couples TRBV2 to TRBJ1-6; no definite D call. The germline V gene encodes CDR1 SNHLY and CDR2 FYNNEI. Trimming took 1 base from V and 7 from J, leaving 5 bases between them. The CDR3 is made up of 13 amino acids. This CDR3 is CASSEVANSPLHF. The part of the CDR3 DNA that was read is TGTGCCAGCAGTGAAGTGGCAAATTCACCC.

A remark on this clone: Read coverage stops 3 residues before the CDR3 terminus; the germline J gene supplies the remainder. The chain links TRBV2 to TRBJ1-2; 8 bases fit TRBD1. CDR1 SNHLY and CDR2 FYNNEI come from the germline V gene. V was pared by 7 bases and J by 2 bases, with 6 bases of the junction left unmatched. The CDR3 is 14 amino acids. CDR3 region: CASTRTGLNYGYTF. The part of the CDR3 DNA that was read is TGTGCCAGCACCCGGACAGGGTTAAACTATGGC.

Concerning this clone itself: The CDR3 extends 3 residues past the end of the read, so its final part is completed from the germline J gene. This sequence joins TRBV29-1 and TRBJ1-2, with 7 bases lining up with TRBD1. Trimming cost V 4 bases and J 7 bases; bases outside gene matches: 9. CDR3 length: 13 residues. Germline CDR1 is SQVTM and CDR2 is ANQGSEA. The part of the CDR3 DNA that was read is TGCAGCGTTGTGCCCTCAGGGGGGTCTGGC. It codes for CSVVPSGGSG. The whole CDR3 sequence reads CSVVPSGGSGYTF.

Notes on this clone: From the germline J gene comes the end of the CDR3, since the read stops 3 residues before it. This chain joins TRBV2 and TRBJ1-5, with 7 positions matching TRBD1. This CDR3 has 15 residues. V lost 6 bases to trimming and J lost 0 bases; unmatched junction nucleotides: 5. Germline V gene lookup returns CDR1 SNHLY and CDR2 FYNNEI. The CDR3 loop reads CASREQGISNQPQHF. Incomplete CDR3 DNA: TGTGCCAGCAGGGAACAGGGGATTAGCAATCAGCCC.

On this clone: The read ends 3 residues before the CDR3 terminus; that terminus is restored from the germline J gene. The genes are TRBV20-1 and TRBJ2-2; 11 bases map to TRBD1. V lost 4 bases and J lost 3; bases outside the gene matches: 1. The germline V gene encodes CDR1 DFQATT and CDR2 SNEGSKA (reference sequence). CDR3 length equals 14 residues. CDR3 bases read: TGCAGTGCTAAGGGACAGGGGGACACCGGGGAG. Its protein is CSAKGQGDTGE. The full CDR3 protein is CSAKGQGDTGELFF.